Below, 27 T cell receptor beta chains from the same sample are listed, as sequenced in a study of OX40 agonist ivuxolimab in advanced cancers. Clones were sequenced by immunoSEQ multiplex PCR, and TCRdb holds only the in-frame ones, with some missing. The profile shows approximately 82,000 clones, 70% to 90% of them singletons. The sample in question was CD4+ or CD8+ T cells sorted from blood, obtained in a trial of the OX40 agonist ivuxolimab. The source is an adult with an advanced solid tumor such as melanoma, head and neck, liver or kidney cancer.

This clone appeared a single time. This sequence joins TRBV6-6 and TRBJ2-1; perhaps TRBD1 as D (6 bases). Germline CDR1 and CDR2: MNHNY and SVGAGI (reference sequence). The CDR3 is 13 residues long. The germline V and J ends were trimmed by 2 bases and 7 bases, with 9 bases remaining between them. DNA of the CDR3: TGTGCCAGCAGTTACCTCAGGGGAAATGAGCAGTTCTTC. This encodes CASSYLRGNEQFF.

The rearrangement links TRBV29-1 to TRBJ1-1; maybe TRBD1 (6 bases). Germline-derived CDR1 and CDR2 are SQVTM and ANQGSEA. V was trimmed by 6 bases and J by 0 bases, leaving 11 bases between them. CDR3 length: 13 residues. DNA of the CDR3: TGCAGCGTCCAGGGGTATATGAACACTGAAGCTTTCTTT. This codes for CSVQGYMNTEAFF.

The rearrangement uses TRBV7-2 and TRBJ2-1, with 9 positions matching TRBD2. In germline, CDR1 is SGHTA, CDR2 FQGNSA. Germline trimming cut 5 bases from V and 2 bases from J; bases unmatched to any gene: 10. The length of the CDR3 is 17 residues. For the CDR3, the DNA is TGTGCCAGCAGCCGCCGGGCGGGGGGGCCCCCCTACAATGAGCAGTTCTTC. It translates to CASSRRAGGPPYNEQFF. The full variable domain, its missing parts supplied by reference TRBV7-2 and TRBJ2-1, is GAGVSQSPSNKVTEKGKDVELRCDPISGHTALYWYRQSLGQGLEFLIYFQGNSAPDKSGLPSDRFSAERTGGSVSTLTIQRTQQEDSAVYLCASSRRAGGPPYNEQFFGPGTRLTVL.

The V gene is TRBV5-1, the J gene TRBJ2-5, with 9 bases aligning to TRBD2. The J call could be wrong; TRBJ2-7 is a better fit for the DNA end. The CDR3 runs to 15 residues. Per the germline V gene, CDR1 is SGHRS and CDR2 is YFSETQ. This chain's CDR3 is CASSKALAGEGEQYF. CDR3 bases: TGCGCCAGCAGCAAAGCTTTAGCGGGAGAGGGCGAGCAGTACTTC.

This chain uses TRBV10-3 with TRBJ1-2; tentative D call: TRBD1 (5 bases). V dropped 8 bases and J dropped 4 bases, with 8 bases sitting between them. Germline V CDR1 and CDR2: ENHRY, SYGVKD. The CDR3 is 11 amino acids. CDR3 in DNA: TGTGCCATCGGGGCGGCCTATGGCTACACCTTC. Translation gives CAIGAAYGYTF.

The chain carries TRBV10-2 and TRBJ1-1, with a possible D match to TRBD1 (6 bases). Trimming stripped 8 bases from V and 5 bases from J, with 18 bases between. This CDR3 has 14 amino acids. Per the germline V gene, CDR1 is WSHSY and CDR2 is SAAADI. The CDR3 region has the DNA TGCGCCAGCCGACCAGCAGGGGAAGTAACTGAAGCTTTCTTT. Its translation is CASRPAGEVTEAFF.

In its sample, this clone was seen a few times. V gene TRBV6-6 combines with J gene TRBJ2-5; the match to TRBD2 covers 11 bases. Germline V CDR1 and CDR2: MNHNY, SVGAGI (reference sequence). The CDR3 contains 15 residues. Germline trimming cut 5 bases from V and 5 bases from J; bases unmatched to any gene: 7. CDR3 amino acids: CASSLTSGASETQYF. The CDR3, as DNA: TGTGCCAGCAGTCTGACTAGCGGGGCCTCGGAGACCCAGTACTTC.

The chain recombines TRBV5-4 with TRBJ2-7, with TRBD1 matching 7 bases. The junction had 10 bases not matched to a gene; V was cut back by 2 bases and J by 5 bases. This CDR3 spans 15 amino acids. The germline V gene has CDR1 SGHNT and CDR2 YYREEE (reference sequence). The CDR3 nucleotides are TGTGCCAGCAGCTTACGGACAGGAGGAACCCACGAGCAGTACTTC. This translates into CASSLRTGGTHEQYF. The whole variable domain, filled in from reference TRBV5-4 and TRBJ2-7, reads ETGVTQSPTHLIKTRGQQVTLRCSSQSGHNTVSWYQQALGQGPQFIFQYYREEENGRGNFPPRFSGLQFPNYSSELNVNALELDDSALYLCASSLRTGGTHEQYFGPGTRLTVT.

A note on this clone: A much larger clonotype is one base distant, so this may be a read error. The rearrangement links TRBV5-1 to TRBJ1-1, with 8 bases matching TRBD1. The CDR3 is 13 residues long. Per the germline V gene, CDR1 is SGHRS and CDR2 is YFSETQ. J lost 4 bases, V lost 2 bases, and 1 base had no gene match. CDR3 in DNA: TGCGCCAGCAGCTTAACAGGGGGCACTGAAGCTTTCTTT. Translating it yields CASSLTGGTEAFF. The full variable domain, in which reference TRBV5-1 and TRBJ1-1 provide the parts outside the CDR3, is KAGVTQTPRYLIKTRGQQVTLSCSPISGHRSVSWYQQTPGQGLQFLFEYFSETQRNKGNFPGRFSGRQFSNSRSEMNVSTLELGDSALYLCASSLTGGTEAFFGQGTRLTVV.

This rearrangement joins TRBV7-2 to TRBJ1-1; D call uncertain. Germline lookup yields CDR1 SGHTA and CDR2 FQGNSA. Between the trimmed V and J ends, which lost 3 bases and 1 base, there was a span of 9 bases. The CDR3 contains 14 residues. The CDR3 bases are TGTGCCAGCAGCTTCAGGAATGGGAACACTGAAGCTTTCTTT. It specifies CASSFRNGNTEAFF.

J is TRBJ2-1 and V is TRBV5-6; the D is unclear. The CDR3 is 14 residues long. The V and J ends lost 2 bases and 8 bases respectively, with 14 bases between them. Looked up from germline, CDR1 is SGHDT and CDR2 is YYEEEE. In nucleotides, the CDR3 is TGTGCCAGCAGCTTAGGAAGCCTTGGAGATGAGCAGTTCTTC. Protein: CASSLGSLGDEQFF.

This rearrangement joins TRBV28 to TRBJ2-5; possible D gene TRBD2, 6 bases. The better agreement between TRBJ2-7 and the DNA end casts doubt on the J call. The CDR3 is 14 residues long. The germline V gene encodes CDR1 MDHEN and CDR2 SYDVKM. The CDR3 region has the DNA TGTGCCAGCACCCGAGACGGTGGGGGGTACGAGCAGTACTTC. Translation gives CASTRDGGGYEQYF.

This sequence joins TRBV11-2 and TRBJ2-1, with 9 bases fitting TRBD2. Trimming removed 0 bases from V and 10 bases from J; junction bases left unmatched: 7. Germline values: CDR1 SGHAT, CDR2 FQNNGV. The CDR3 length is 15 residues. The chain's CDR3 is CASSLERGRAREQFF. In DNA form, the CDR3 reads TGTGCCAGCAGCTTAGAGCGCGGGAGGGCCCGGGAGCAGTTCTTC. Complete variable domain (other parts from reference TRBV11-2 and TRBJ2-1): EAGVAQSPRYKIIEKRQSVAFWCNPISGHATLYWYQQILGQGPKLLIQFQNNGVVDDSQLPKDRFSAERLKGVDSTLKIQPAKLEDSAVYLCASSLERGRAREQFFGPGTRLTVL.

V usage is TRBV7-8 and J usage is TRBJ2-5; 8 bases map to TRBD1. This CDR3 has 16 amino acids. Per the germline V gene, CDR1 is SGHVS and CDR2 is FQNEAQ. With V trimmed by 2 bases and J by 5 bases, 10 bases remained unmatched. This CDR3 reads CASSLLRTGLGETQYF. The CDR3 DNA sequence: TGTGCCAGCAGCTTACTCAGGACAGGGCTTGGGGAGACCCAGTACTTC.

CDR3 loop: CASILRQGYGYTF. CDR3 DNA sequence: TGTGCCAGCATCCTCCGACAGGGTTATGGCTACACCTTC. The V call is TRBV7-2, the J call TRBJ1-2; 7 nucleotides match TRBD1. Trimming took 7 bases from V and 5 from J; bases not matched to a gene: 7. The germline gives CDR1 SGHTA, CDR2 FQGNSA. The CDR3 is 13 amino acids.

The chain has TRBV5-4 and TRBJ1-2; 7 bases line up with TRBD1. The CDR3 runs to 12 residues. Trimming cost V 4 bases and J 7 bases; bases outside gene matches: 4. Germline V gene data show CDR1 as SGHNT and CDR2 as YYREEE (reference sequence). CDR3 sequence (DNA): TGTGCCAGCAGCGACAGGGTGGCTGGCTACACCTTC. It codes for CASSDRVAGYTF.

This chain joins TRBV18 and TRBJ2-7; 7 bases agree with TRBD2. This CDR3 contains 14 residues. Trimming at V came to 3 bases and at J to 5 bases, leaving 7 bases not matched to a gene. CDR1 is KGHSH and CDR2 is LQKENI in the germline V gene. The CDR3 DNA reads as TGTGCCAGCTCACCTGCAGGGAGGGACCACGAGCAGTACTTC. Its translation: CASSPAGRDHEQYF.

This clone has more than one count but fewer than ten. The chain links TRBV4-1 to TRBJ1-5; D not resolved. CDR3 length equals 13 residues. Germline V gives CDR1 MGHRA, CDR2 YSYEKL. Trimming took 0 bases from V and 3 from J, leaving 3 bases between them. Here the CDR3 reads CASSQDYNQPQHF. DNA for the CDR3: TGCGCCAGCAGCCAAGACTACAATCAGCCCCAGCATTTT.

The genes are TRBV5-4 and TRBJ2-1; the D is unclear. V lost 2 bases to trimming and J lost 7 bases, with 7 bases between them. Germline loops: CDR1 SGHNT, CDR2 YYREEE (reference sequence). This CDR3 contains 12 residues. CDR3 DNA: TGTGCCAGCAGCTTTTACGAGAATGAGCAGTTCTTC. Residues: CASSFYENEQFF.

The chain recombines TRBV5-6 with TRBJ1-1, with D possibly TRBD1 on 5 matching bases. CDR1 and CDR2 (germline): SGHDT, YYEEEE. Trimming removed 5 bases at V and 10 bases at J, with 21 bases between. CDR3 length: 14 residues. CDR3 protein: CASSMGAWGRGAFF. In DNA form, the CDR3 reads TGTGCCAGCAGTATGGGCGCCTGGGGACGGGGAGCTTTCTTT.

This chain connects TRBV10-3 to TRBJ2-6; D could derive from TRBD1 or TRBD2 (6 bases each). Trimming stripped 0 bases from V and 4 bases from J, with 16 bases between. The CDR3 contains 18 residues. Germline CDR1 ENHRY, CDR2 SYGVKD. The CDR3 loop reads CAISESVGGGLGANVLTF. The CDR3 DNA is TGTGCCATCAGTGAGTCGGTAGGTGGGGGGCTCGGGGCCAACGTCCTGACTTTC.

The rearrangement uses TRBV7-9 and TRBJ1-1, with D possibly matching TRBD1 (5 bases). The V gene's germline CDR1 is SEHNR and CDR2 FQNEAQ (reference sequence). Trimming removed 5 bases from V and 6 bases from J, with 16 bases in between. The CDR3 runs to 14 residues. The CDR3 region has the DNA TGTGCCAGCAGCCCGGGGGGGAGGTTAGCTGAAGCTTTCTTT. Its protein is CASSPGGRLAEAFF.

V usage is TRBV4-1 and J usage is TRBJ2-7; possible D gene TRBD2, 6 bases. Per germline, CDR1 MGHRA and CDR2 YSYEKL. This CDR3 has 17 amino acids. Trimming removed 1 base at V and 8 bases at J, with 24 bases between. The chain's CDR3 is CASSQGLATSLLLKQYF. The CDR3 coding sequence is TGCGCCAGCAGCCAAGGCCTAGCGACAAGTCTCCTACTGAAGCAGTACTTC.

The chain recombines TRBV5-3 with TRBJ2-3; D is uncertain. TRBV5-3 is treated as an ORF (open reading frame) with a function not yet certain. The CDR3 consists of 12 residues. V was clipped by 6 bases and J by 7 bases, with 12 bases between them. CDR3 bases: TGTGCCAGAACCCTGATGGGTTATACGCAGTATTTT. Amino acid sequence: CARTLMGYTQYF.

This chain uses TRBV7-2 with TRBJ1-5, with a tentative D call TRBD1 (5 bases). This CDR3 region has 15 residues. Germline CDR1 is SGHTA and CDR2 is FQGNSA. With 6 bases removed from V and 3 bases from J, the gap between germline ends came to 15 bases. CDR3 DNA: TGTGCCAGCAGACTCCCGGGGGGATCCAATCAGCCCCAGCATTTT. This sequence encodes CASRLPGGSNQPQHF. The full variable domain, in which reference TRBV7-2 and TRBJ1-5 provide the parts outside the CDR3, is GAGVSQSPSNKVTEKGKDVELRCDPISGHTALYWYRQSLGQGLEFLIYFQGNSAPDKSGLPSDRFSAERTGGSVSTLTIQRTQQEDSAVYLCASRLPGGSNQPQHFGDGTRLSIL.

The gene calls are TRBV6-1 and TRBJ1-4; D not certain. V was shortened by 5 bases and J by 7 bases, with 11 bases between the two germline ends. The CDR3 is 13 amino acids. Germline V CDR1 and CDR2: MNHNS, SASEGT. CDR3 sequence (DNA): TGTGCCAGCAGTTCCGCATCCTTTGAAAAACTGTTTTTT. It translates to CASSSASFEKLFF.

This clone was seen once. The chain is built from TRBV6-5 and TRBJ1-5; weak D call: TRBD1 (5 bases). This CDR3 is 13 amino acids long. The ends were cut back, 6 bases at V and 3 bases at J, with 9 bases in the middle. Germline V gene sequence: CDR1 MNHEY, CDR2 SVGAGI. CDR3 protein: CASREGVNQPQHF. In DNA form, the CDR3 reads TGTGCCAGCAGGGAAGGGGTCAATCAGCCCCAGCATTTT.